A selection of T cell receptor beta chains follows, all from one sample in a study of T-cell reconstitution after alpha-beta-depleted transplantation in children. TCRdb ran MiXCR on the PCR reads and lists one entry per CDR3 protein. In the table there are some 600,000 distinct CDR3 sequences, roughly 17% of which are singletons. Here the sequenced sample was PBMCs from the stem cell graft donor, taken from the stem cell graft. These receptors came from a human donor who donated a stem cell graft to a child with acute myeloid leukemia. Both conserved end residues are part of each CDR3. D genes are given only for firm matches. Size is omitted from some rows. Given values are once, few, many or a class for expanded clones.

V,J,size,D,DNA,CDR3
TRBV20-1,TRBJ2-3,.,.,TGCAGTGCCCCCCGGACGTCCACAGATACGCAGTATTTT,CSAPRTSTDTQYF
TRBV7-2,TRBJ2-2,.,.,TGTGCCAGCAGCTTACCCCGAGGACGCGGCACCGGGGAGCTGTTTTTT,CASSLPRGRGTGELFF
TRBV7-3,TRBJ2-2,many,.,TGTGCCAGCAGCTTAAGGTTCACCGGGGAGCTGTTTTTT,CASSLRFTGELFF
TRBV5-1,TRBJ2-3,many,.,TGCGCCAGCAGCTTGCCGGGATCTAGCACAGATACGCAGTATTTT,CASSLPGSSTDTQYF
TRBV20-1,TRBJ2-1,many,.,TGCAGTGCCTACCTCGGGTATGAGCAGTTCTTC,CSAYLGYEQFF
TRBV25-1,TRBJ1-2,many,.,TGTGCCAGCAGTGAATATCAGGCCTACACCTTC,CASSEYQAYTF
TRBV12-3/TRBV12-4,TRBJ1-1,few,.,TGTGCCAGCAGTTTAGCTTGGGACACCGTTTGGGGGGACGGGCCGAGCACTGAAGCTTTCTTT,CASSLAWDTVWGDGPSTEAFF
TRBV13,TRBJ1-6,few,.,TGTGCCAGCAGCTTAGCCCTCAGAGGGAGGTATTCACCCCTCCACTTT,CASSLALRGRYSPLHF
TRBV29-1,TRBJ2-6,.,.,TGCAGCGTTCTAACGCGACAGTCGGGGGCCAACGTCCTGACTTTC,CSVLTRQSGANVLTF
TRBV11-3,TRBJ2-5,.,TRBD1,TGTGCCAGCAGCGCGTGGACAGGGAGCGGAGAGACCCAGTACTTC,CASSAWTGSGETQYF